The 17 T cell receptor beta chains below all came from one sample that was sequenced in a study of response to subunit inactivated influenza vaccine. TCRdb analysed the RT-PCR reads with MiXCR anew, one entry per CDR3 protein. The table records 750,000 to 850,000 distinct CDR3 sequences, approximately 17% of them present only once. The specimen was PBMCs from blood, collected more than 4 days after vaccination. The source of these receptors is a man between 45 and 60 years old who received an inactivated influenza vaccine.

The CDR3 sequence: CSASRIAGAAPYEQYF. CDR3 sequence (DNA): TGCAGTGCTAGTCGGATAGCGGGGGCCGCCCCCTACGAGCAGTACTTC. The chain combines TRBV20-1 with TRBJ2-7, with TRBD2 identical over 9 bases. Trimming at V came to 3 bases and at J to 2 bases, leaving 11 bases not matched to a gene. Germline V gives CDR1 DFQATT, CDR2 SNEGSKA (reference sequence). The CDR3 consists of 16 residues.

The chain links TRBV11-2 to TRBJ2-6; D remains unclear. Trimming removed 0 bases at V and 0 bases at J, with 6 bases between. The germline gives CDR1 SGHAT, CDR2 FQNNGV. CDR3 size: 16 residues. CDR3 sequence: CASSLDAFSGANVLTF. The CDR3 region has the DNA TGTGCCAGCAGCTTAGATGCCTTCTCTGGGGCCAACGTCCTGACTTTC.

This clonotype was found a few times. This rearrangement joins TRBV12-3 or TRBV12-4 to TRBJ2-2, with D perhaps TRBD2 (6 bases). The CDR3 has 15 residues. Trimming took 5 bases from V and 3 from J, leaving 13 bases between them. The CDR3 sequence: CASSPRDSYTGELFF. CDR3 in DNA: TGTGCCAGCAGTCCCCGGGACTCCTACACCGGGGAGCTGTTTTTT.

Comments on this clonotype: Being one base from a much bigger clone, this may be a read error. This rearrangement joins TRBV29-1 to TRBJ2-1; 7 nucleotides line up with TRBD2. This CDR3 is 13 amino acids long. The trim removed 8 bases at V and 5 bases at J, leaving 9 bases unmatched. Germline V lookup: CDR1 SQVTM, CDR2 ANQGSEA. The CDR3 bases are TGCAGCATTGGAGGCGGGGGTAACAATGAGCAGTTCTTC. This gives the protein CSIGGGGNNEQFF.

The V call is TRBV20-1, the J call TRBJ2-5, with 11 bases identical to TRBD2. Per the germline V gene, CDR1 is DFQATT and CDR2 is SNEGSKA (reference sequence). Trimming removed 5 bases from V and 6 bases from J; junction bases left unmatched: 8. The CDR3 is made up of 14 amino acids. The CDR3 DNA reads TGCAGTGCTTATACTAGCGGGGGTGGAAAGACCCAGTACTTC. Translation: CSAYTSGGGKTQYF.

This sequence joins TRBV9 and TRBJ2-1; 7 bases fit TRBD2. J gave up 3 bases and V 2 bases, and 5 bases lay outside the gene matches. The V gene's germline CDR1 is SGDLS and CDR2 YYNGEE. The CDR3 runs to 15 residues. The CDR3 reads CASSVDGGGYNEQFF. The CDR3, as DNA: TGTGCCAGCAGCGTCGATGGCGGGGGCTACAATGAGCAGTTCTTC.

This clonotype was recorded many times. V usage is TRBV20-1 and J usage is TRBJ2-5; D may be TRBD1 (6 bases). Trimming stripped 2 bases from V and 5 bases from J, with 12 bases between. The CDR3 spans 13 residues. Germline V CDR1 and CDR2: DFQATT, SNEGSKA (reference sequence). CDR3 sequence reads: CSARQGSRETQYF. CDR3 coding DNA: TGCAGTGCTAGACAGGGGAGTAGGGAGACCCAGTACTTC.

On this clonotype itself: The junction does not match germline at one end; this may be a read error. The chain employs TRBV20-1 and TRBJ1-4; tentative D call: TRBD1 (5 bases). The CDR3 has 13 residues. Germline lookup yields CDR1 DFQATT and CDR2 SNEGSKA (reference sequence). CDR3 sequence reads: CSARDPSFLQDVF. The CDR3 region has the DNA TGCAGTGCTAGAGATCCGTCTTTTTTACAGGATGTTTTT.

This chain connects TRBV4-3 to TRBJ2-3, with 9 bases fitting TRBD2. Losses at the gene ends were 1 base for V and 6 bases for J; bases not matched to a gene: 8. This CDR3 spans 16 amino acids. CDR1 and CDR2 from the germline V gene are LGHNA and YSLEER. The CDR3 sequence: CASSQGATSGFDTQYF. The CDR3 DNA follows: TGCGCCAGCAGCCAAGGAGCCACTAGCGGGTTTGATACGCAGTATTTT.

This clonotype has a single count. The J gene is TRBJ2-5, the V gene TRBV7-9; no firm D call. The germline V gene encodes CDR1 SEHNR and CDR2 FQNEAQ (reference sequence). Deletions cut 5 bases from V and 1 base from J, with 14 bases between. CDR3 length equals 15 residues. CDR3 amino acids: CASSASRFGQETQYF. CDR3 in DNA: TGTGCCAGCAGCGCCAGTCGGTTTGGCCAAGAGACCCAGTACTTC.

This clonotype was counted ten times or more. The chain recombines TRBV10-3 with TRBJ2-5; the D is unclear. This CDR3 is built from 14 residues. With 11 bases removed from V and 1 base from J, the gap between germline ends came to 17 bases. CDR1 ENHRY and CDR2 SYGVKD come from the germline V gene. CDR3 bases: TGTGCCGCAGCAATGACCCAGTTCCAAGAGACCCAGTACTTC. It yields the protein CAAAMTQFQETQYF.

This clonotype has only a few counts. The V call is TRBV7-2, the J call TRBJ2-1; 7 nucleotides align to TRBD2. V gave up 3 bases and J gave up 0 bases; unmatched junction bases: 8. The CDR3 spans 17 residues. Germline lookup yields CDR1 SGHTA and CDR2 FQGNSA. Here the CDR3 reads CASSLMPAGSSYNEQFF. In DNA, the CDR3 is TGTGCCAGCAGCTTGATGCCAGCGGGAAGCTCCTACAATGAGCAGTTCTTC.

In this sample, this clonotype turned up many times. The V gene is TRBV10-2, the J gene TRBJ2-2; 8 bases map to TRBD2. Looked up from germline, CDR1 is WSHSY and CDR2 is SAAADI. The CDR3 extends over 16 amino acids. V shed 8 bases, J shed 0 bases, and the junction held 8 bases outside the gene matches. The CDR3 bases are TGCGCCAGCCTCGGACTAGCTAGTGCGAACACCGGGGAGCTGTTTTTT. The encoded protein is CASLGLASANTGELFF.

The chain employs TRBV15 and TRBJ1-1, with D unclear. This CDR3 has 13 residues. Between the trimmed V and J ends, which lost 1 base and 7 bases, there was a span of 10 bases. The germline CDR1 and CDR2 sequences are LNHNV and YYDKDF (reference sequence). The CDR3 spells CATSRVSQYEAFF. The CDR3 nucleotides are TGTGCCACCAGCAGAGTATCCCAGTATGAAGCTTTCTTT. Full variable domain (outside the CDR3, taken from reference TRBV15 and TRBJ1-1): DAMVIQNPRYQVTQFGKPVTLSCSQTLNHNVMYWYQQKSSQAPKLLFHYYDKDFNNEADTPDNFQSRRPNTSFCFLDIRSPGLGDTAMYLCATSRVSQYEAFFGQGTRLTVV.

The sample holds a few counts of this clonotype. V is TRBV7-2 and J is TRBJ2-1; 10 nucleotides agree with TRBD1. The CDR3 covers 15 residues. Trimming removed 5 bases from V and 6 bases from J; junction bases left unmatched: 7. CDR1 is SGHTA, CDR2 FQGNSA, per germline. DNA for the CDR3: TGTGCCAGCAGCCAACGACAGGGGGCTTCCAATGAGCAGTTCTTC. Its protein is CASSQRQGASNEQFF.

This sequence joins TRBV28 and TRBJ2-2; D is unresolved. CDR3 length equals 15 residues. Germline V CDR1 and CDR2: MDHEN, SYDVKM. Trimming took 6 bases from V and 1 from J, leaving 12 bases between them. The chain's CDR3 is CASRDLIWNTGELFF. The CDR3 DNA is TGTGCCAGCAGGGACCTCATATGGAACACCGGGGAGCTGTTTTTT.

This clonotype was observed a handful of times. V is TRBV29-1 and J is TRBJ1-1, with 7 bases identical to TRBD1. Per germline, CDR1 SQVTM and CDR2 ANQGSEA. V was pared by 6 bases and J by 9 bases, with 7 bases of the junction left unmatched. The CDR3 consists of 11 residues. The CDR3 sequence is CSVNKGAQAFF. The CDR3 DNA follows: TGCAGCGTCAATAAGGGGGCCCAAGCTTTCTTT.